The 13 T cell receptor beta chains below come from one sample, sequenced in a study of spatial heterogeneity in lung cancer. One entry per CDR3 protein, called by TCRdb with MiXCR from the 5' RACE reads. This sample has 35,000 to 45,000 distinct CDR3 sequences, with roughly 5.2% found just once. Time point here: sample taken at primary tumor resection. The material was PBMCs, obtained at surgery. The receptors stem from a female donor with early-stage non-small cell lung cancer.

The sample holds many counts of this clonotype. The chain recombines TRBV29-1 with TRBJ1-5, with a possible D match to TRBD1 (5 bases). V was pared by 6 bases and J by 1 base, with 10 bases between. There are 13 residues in the CDR3. CDR1 is SQVTM, CDR2 ANQGSEA, per germline. The CDR3 reads CSVSRDSNQPQHF. CDR3 nucleotide sequence: TGCAGCGTATCCCGGGACAGCAATCAGCCCCAGCATTTT. Full variable domain (missing parts from reference TRBV29-1 and TRBJ1-5): SAVISQKPSRDICQRGTSLTIQCQVDSQVTMMFWYRQQPGQSLTLIATANQGSEATYESGFVIDKFPISRPNLTFSTLTVSNMSPEDSSIYLCSVSRDSNQPQHFGDGTRLSIL.

This clonotype was counted a few times. The chain couples TRBV20-1 to TRBJ1-2; D call uncertain. Trimming took 4 bases from V and 6 from J, leaving 12 bases between them. The CDR3 is made up of 12 amino acids. CDR1 is DFQATT, CDR2 SNEGSKA, per germline (reference sequence). CDR3 sequence (DNA): TGCAGTGCTAACAGTCCAGAAGATGGCTACACCTTC. Translation gives CSANSPEDGYTF.

This chain uses TRBV7-3 with TRBJ2-2, with D possibly TRBD2 on 6 matching bases. CDR3 length: 15 residues. Trimming stripped 5 bases from V and 4 bases from J, with 14 bases between. Germline assignment: CDR1 SGHTA and CDR2 FQGTGA. Here the CDR3 DNA reads TGTGCCAGCAGCCGCGGGGATTTGAGCACCGGGGAGCTGTTTTTT. Protein: CASSRGDLSTGELFF. Looking up the rest from reference TRBV7-3 and TRBJ2-2 gives the full variable domain: GAGVSQTPSNKVTEKGKYVELRCDPISGHTALYWYRQSLGQGPEFLIYFQGTGAADDSGLPNDRFFAVRPEGSVSTLKIQRTERGDSAVYLCASSRGDLSTGELFFGEGSRLTVL.

By frequency in the sample, this clonotype is medium-sized. The V gene is TRBV12-3 or TRBV12-4, the J gene TRBJ1-5, with D uncertain. With 0 bases removed from V and 6 bases from J, the gap between germline ends came to 12 bases. The CDR3 runs to 15 residues. The DNA of the CDR3 is TGTGCCAGCAGTTTAGCGTTTGGGTTTGGTCAGCCCCAGCATTTT. It yields the protein CASSLAFGFGQPQHF.

This clonotype was seen ten or more times. The rearrangement joins TRBV27 to TRBJ2-1; a possible D gene is TRBD2 (6 bases). Germline CDR1 MNHEY, CDR2 SMNVEV (reference sequence). Trimming shortened V by 0 bases and J by 9 bases, and 12 bases separated the two germline ends. The CDR3 is 14 residues long. The CDR3 DNA is TGTGCCAGCAGTTTATCCGCCGGGGGTGTTGAGCAGTTCTTC. It encodes CASSLSAGGVEQFF.

The V gene is TRBV27, the J gene TRBJ2-7, with D tentatively TRBD1 or TRBD2 (5 bases each). The V and J ends lost 3 bases and 2 bases respectively, with 14 bases between them. The CDR3 totals 15 residues. Per the germline V gene, CDR1 is MNHEY and CDR2 is SMNVEV (reference sequence). The CDR3 sequence is CASSFRDLAAYEQYF. In DNA form, the CDR3 reads TGTGCCAGCAGTTTTAGGGACCTAGCTGCCTACGAGCAGTACTTC.

This clonotype has a count of ten or more. Its ends do not fully match the called genes, so a read error is possible. V is TRBV11-2 and J is TRBJ2-1; 11 bases match TRBD1. Per the germline V gene, CDR1 is SGHAT and CDR2 is FQNNGV. The length of the CDR3 is 15 residues. The CDR3 reads CASSPGQGAYYEQFF. The CDR3 coding sequence is TGTGCCAGCAGCCCAGGACAGGGGGCCTACTATGAGCAGTTCTTC. The entire variable domain, with the rest obtained from reference TRBV11-2 and TRBJ2-1, is as follows: EAGVAQSPRYKIIEKRQSVAFWCNPISGHATLYWYQQILGQGPKLLIQFQNNGVVDDSQLPKDRFSAERLKGVDSTLKIQPAKLEDSAVYLCASSPGQGAYYEQFFGPGTRLTVL.

This clonotype was picked up many times. The chain recombines TRBV29-1 with TRBJ2-1; 8 bases match TRBD1. This CDR3 has 13 amino acids. Germline CDR1 SQVTM, CDR2 ANQGSEA. V shed 0 bases, J shed 9 bases, and the junction held 4 bases outside the gene matches. DNA of the CDR3: TGCAGCGTTGAAGATACAGGGGGAAGTGAGCAGTTCTTC. Amino acid sequence: CSVEDTGGSEQFF.

This clonotype is labeled large. The rearrangement joins TRBV11-2 to TRBJ2-5; either TRBD1 or TRBD2 may supply D (5 bases each). Trimming removed 3 bases at V and 2 bases at J, with 13 bases between. The CDR3 extends over 15 amino acids. The germline CDR1 and CDR2 sequences are SGHAT and FQNNGV. The CDR3 reads CASSFWAGRQETQYF. The CDR3 DNA is TGTGCCAGCAGCTTCTGGGCAGGGAGACAAGAGACCCAGTACTTC.

This clonotype was detected many times. This chain uses TRBV5-1 with TRBJ2-7; TRBD1 is a possible D gene (6 bases). The CDR3 is 14 amino acids. V gave up 4 bases and J gave up 3 bases, with 14 bases separating them. From germline, CDR1 is SGHRS and CDR2 YFSETQ. For the CDR3, the DNA is TGCGCCAGCAGCCCGGGACCAGGGGACTACGAGCAGTACTTC. It is translated as CASSPGPGDYEQYF.

The V gene is TRBV4-3, the J gene TRBJ2-5, with D unclear. Germline V gives CDR1 LGHNA, CDR2 YSLEER. The CDR3 sequence is 13 residues long. The V end was cut by 1 base, the J end by 5 bases, with 8 bases between. CDR3 region: CASSQALRETQYF. CDR3 nucleotide sequence: TGCGCCAGCAGCCAAGCCCTCCGGGAGACCCAGTACTTC.

The chain employs TRBV12-3 or TRBV12-4 and TRBJ1-5, with D hard to call. The CDR3 has 14 residues. The V gene lost 3 bases and the J gene lost 4 bases, with 10 bases spanning the gap. CDR3 coding DNA: TGTGCCAGCAGTTTGACCCGGCTTAATCAGCCCCAGCATTTT. Protein sequence: CASSLTRLNQPQHF.

This clonotype was detected many times. The CDR3 nucleotides are TGTGCCAGCAGCGTAGGGAGTACAGGAGCGGAAGCTTTCTTT. This encodes CASSVGSTGAEAFF. This rearrangement joins TRBV9 to TRBJ1-1, with D maybe TRBD1 (5 bases). CDR3 length equals 14 residues. Trimming removed 0 bases from V and 8 bases from J, with 14 bases in between. The germline CDR1 and CDR2 sequences are SGDLS and YYNGEE.